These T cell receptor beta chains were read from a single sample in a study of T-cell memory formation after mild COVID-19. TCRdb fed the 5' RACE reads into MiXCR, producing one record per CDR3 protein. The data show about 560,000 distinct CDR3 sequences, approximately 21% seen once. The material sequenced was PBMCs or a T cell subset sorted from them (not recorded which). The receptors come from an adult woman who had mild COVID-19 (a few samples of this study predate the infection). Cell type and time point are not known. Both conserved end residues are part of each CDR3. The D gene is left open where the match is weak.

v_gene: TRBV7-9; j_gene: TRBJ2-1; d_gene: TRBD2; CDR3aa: CASSNSGTRVGNNEQFF
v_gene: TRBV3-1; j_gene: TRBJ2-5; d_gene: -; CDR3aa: CASSPQELAGDRGHQYF
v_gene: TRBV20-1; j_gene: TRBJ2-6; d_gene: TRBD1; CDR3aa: CSARGPGTGELSGANVLTF
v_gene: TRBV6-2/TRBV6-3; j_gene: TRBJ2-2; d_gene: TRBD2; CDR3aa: CASRLQRELGTGELFF
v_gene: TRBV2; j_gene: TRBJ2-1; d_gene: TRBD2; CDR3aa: CASSDAGGTRYNEQFF
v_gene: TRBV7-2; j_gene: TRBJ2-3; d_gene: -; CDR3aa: CASSWVAGPTDTQYF
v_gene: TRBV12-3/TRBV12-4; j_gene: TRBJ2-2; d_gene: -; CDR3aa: CASSFSMNTGELFF
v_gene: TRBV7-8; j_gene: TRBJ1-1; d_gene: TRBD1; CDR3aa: CASSFDREAFF
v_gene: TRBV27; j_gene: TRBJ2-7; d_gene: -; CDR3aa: CASSRNWDTSYEQYF
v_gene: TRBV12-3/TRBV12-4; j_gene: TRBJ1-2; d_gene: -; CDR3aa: CASRVTAANYGYTF
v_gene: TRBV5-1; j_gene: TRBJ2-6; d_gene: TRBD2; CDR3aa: CASSLGAGGPGANVLTF
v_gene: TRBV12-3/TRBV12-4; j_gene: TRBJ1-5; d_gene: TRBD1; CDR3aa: CASSSKTWLRGQDQPQHF
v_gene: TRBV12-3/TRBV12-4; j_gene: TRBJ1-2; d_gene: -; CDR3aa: CASSLWDTRDVNTF
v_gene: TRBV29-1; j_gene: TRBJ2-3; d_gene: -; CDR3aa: CSVAGSSPTGDTQYF
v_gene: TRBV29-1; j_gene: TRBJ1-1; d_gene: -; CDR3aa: CSVEEGSNTEAFF
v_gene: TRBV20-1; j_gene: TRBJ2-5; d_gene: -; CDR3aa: CSARDLYQETQYF
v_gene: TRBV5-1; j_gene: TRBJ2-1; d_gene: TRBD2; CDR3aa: CASSLRAGPNNEQFF
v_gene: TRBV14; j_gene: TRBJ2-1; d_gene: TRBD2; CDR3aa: CASSQGVSGRAFYNEQFF
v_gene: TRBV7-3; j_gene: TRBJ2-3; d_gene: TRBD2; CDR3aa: CASSFGLEIDTQYF
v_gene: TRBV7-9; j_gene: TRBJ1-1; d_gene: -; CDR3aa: CASSPGTGGRLNTEAFF
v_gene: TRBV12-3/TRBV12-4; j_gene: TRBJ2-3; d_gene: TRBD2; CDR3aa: CASRTSPLGADTQYF
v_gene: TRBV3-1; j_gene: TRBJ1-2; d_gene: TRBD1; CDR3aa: CASSQDRASGYTF
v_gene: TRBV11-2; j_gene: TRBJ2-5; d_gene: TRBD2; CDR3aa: CASSLALGRGGETQYF
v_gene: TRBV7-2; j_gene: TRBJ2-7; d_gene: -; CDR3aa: CASSLPQLGPTGYEQYF
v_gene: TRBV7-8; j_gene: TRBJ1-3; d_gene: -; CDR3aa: CASSLPGDTIYF
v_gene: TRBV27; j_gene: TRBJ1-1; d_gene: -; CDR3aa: CASSLGASGGTEAFF
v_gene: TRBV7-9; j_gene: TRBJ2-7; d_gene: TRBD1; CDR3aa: CASSTNRDRGSYEQYF
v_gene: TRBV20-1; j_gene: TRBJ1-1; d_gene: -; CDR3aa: CSASPLGTPEYTEAFF
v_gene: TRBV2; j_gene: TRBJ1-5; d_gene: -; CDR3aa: CASSGTGYSNQPQHF
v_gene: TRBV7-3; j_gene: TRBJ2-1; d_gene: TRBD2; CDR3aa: CASSLRTTSGAYNEQFF
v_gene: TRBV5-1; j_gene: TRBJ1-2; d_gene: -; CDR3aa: CASSLDSPIDGYTF
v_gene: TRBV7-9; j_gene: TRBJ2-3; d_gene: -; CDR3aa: CASSQPTDTQYF
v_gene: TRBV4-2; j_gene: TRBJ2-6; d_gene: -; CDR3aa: CASSQETAYSGANVLTF
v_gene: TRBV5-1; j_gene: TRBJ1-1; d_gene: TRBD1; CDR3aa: CASSVDRAVNTEAFF
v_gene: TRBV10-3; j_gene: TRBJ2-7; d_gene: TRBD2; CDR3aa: CAISEMGGALGEQYF
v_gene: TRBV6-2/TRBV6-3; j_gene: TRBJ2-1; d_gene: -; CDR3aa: CASSYQGSPYNEQFF
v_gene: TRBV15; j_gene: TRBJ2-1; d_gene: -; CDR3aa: CATSRDRAAGEQFF
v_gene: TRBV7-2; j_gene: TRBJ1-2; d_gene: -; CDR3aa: CASSLDAGGYTF
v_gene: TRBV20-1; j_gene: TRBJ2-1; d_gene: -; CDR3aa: CSARDARELYNEQFF
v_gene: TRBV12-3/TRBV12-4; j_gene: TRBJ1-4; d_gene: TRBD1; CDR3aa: CASSPVGTANEKLFF
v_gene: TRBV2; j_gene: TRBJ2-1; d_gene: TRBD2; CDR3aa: CASRKRGGLGEQFF
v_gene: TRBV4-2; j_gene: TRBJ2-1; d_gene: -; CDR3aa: CASSQENGRSSYNEQFF
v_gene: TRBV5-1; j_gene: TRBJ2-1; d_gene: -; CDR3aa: CASSSTQGPQFF
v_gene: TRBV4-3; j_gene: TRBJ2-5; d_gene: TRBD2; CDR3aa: CASSQRGGSETQYF
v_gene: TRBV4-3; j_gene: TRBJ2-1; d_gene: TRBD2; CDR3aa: CASSQDLIGTSGRPYNEQFF
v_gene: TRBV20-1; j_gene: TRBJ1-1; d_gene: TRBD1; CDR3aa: CSARGSPGQGDAFF
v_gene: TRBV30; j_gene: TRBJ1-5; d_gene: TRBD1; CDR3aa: CAWSIAGTGMSNQPQHF
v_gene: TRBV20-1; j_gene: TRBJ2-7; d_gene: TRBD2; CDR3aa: CSARGGGLAGVYEQYF
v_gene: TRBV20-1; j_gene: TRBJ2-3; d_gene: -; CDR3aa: CSARAPRRGLADTQYF
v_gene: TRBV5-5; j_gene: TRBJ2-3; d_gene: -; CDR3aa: CASNSGLADTQYF
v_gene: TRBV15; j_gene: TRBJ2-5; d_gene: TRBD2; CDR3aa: CATSRWETSGSRETQYF
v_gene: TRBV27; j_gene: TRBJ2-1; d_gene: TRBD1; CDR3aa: CASSPDLGQIKYNEQFF
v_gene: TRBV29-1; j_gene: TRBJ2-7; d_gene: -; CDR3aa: CSVEGVYEQYF
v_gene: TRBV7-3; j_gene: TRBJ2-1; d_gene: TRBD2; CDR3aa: CASSLGTSGGYNEQFF